This T cell receptor (beta chain) was recovered during a study of blood T cell repertoires in COVID-19. In the study overall: Researchers got acute and convalescent COVID-19 samples from the United States, Italy and Spain. Sample material is recorded as cDNA or gDNA derived from T cells, B-cell-depleted T cells, or PBMCs.

This clone was observed a handful of times. V was clipped by 0 bases and J by 2 bases, with 8 bases between them. The CDR3 is 15 amino acids. Authors' methods: Amplification of reference gene primers provided the estimated nucleated cell counts. The repertoire was sequenced with immunoSEQ multiplex PCR; TCRdb's copy has only in-frame clones and lacks some. V, J and clone size were drawn from that table, and D and trimming were deduced from the DNA. The table includes 200,000 to 250,000 clones, 80% to 90% detected once. Sequenced: peripheral blood. The receptor comes from a man aged 18 to 29 with active or convalescent COVID-19. The chain is built from TRBV23-1 and TRBJ1-5, with D possibly TRBD1 on 5 matching bases. TRBV23-1 is an ORF; its function is uncertain. CDR3 nucleotide sequence: TGCGCCAGCAGTCAATCTGGACACTGCAATCAGCCCCAGCATTTT. Translating it yields CASSQSGHCNQPQHF.